The T cell receptor (beta chain) described here comes from a study of response to subunit inactivated influenza vaccine. From the RT-PCR reads, TCRdb called clonotypes with MiXCR, one entry per CDR3 protein. The data show about 540,000 distinct CDR3 sequences, less than 25% seen once. The CDR3 is 12 amino acids. Per germline, CDR1 SGHDN and CDR2 FVKESK. J gave up 9 bases and V 1 base, and 1 base lay outside the gene matches. These same data were also listed under a study on T cells expressing NK-cell markers. That source adds: As the method of synthesis, 5'RACE template switching with UMIs yielded TCR beta cDNA. Underlying the TCR beta repertoires were sorted CD3+CD56+NKG2C+, CD3+CD56+NKG2C- and CD3+CD56-NKG2C+ T cells.

The sequence derives from a man aged 50-59 years who received an inactivated influenza vaccine. J is TRBJ2-5 and V is TRBV14; 8 nucleotides match TRBD2. Specimen: CD4+ T cells sorted from PBMCs, collected 11 to 12 days after vaccination. The CDR3 sequence: CASSQAGGPQYF. The DNA for the CDR3 is TGTGCCAGCAGCCAAGCGGGAGGGCCCCAGTACTTC.